The 6 T cell receptor beta chains listed next were all sequenced from one sample in a study of post-analysis software for immune sequencing data. General study points: Five TRBV segments (TRBV5-6, TRBV5-1 and TRBV20-1 among them) occurred more frequently in patients than in controls.

The library was made from cDNA and included unique molecular identifiers. TCRdb itself ran the PCR reads through MiXCR, one entry per CDR3 protein. The sample includes approximately 690,000 distinct CDR3 sequences, approximately 60% of them seen just once. No cognate antigen is known for these TCRs. The sequencing input was blood. These receptors all stem from a girl aged 2-15 years with multiple sclerosis.

The genes are TRBV6-6 and TRBJ2-5, with D tentatively TRBD2 (6 bases). Germline V gene data show CDR1 as MNHNY and CDR2 as SVGAGI (reference sequence). CDR3 length: 14 amino acids. V lost 6 bases, J lost 1 base, and 12 bases lay in between. The CDR3 DNA follows: TGTGCCAGCAGCAAAGGCGGGACCCAAGAGACCCAGTACTTC. Its protein product is CASSKGGTQETQYF.

The table lists this clonotype with a few counts. The CDR3 DNA sequence: TGTGCCAGCAGCGTTCCGGGACAGGGGGCCGCTGAGCAGTTCTTC. Amino acids: CASSVPGQGAAEQFF. V usage is TRBV11-2 and J usage is TRBJ2-1, with 12 bases aligning to TRBD1. Germline V gives CDR1 SGHAT, CDR2 FQNNGV. Trimming removed 5 bases from V and 9 bases from J; junction bases left unmatched: 8. This CDR3 spans 15 amino acids.

The V and J genes are TRBV6-5 and TRBJ1-2; D is perhaps TRBD1 (6 bases). Germline CDR1 MNHEY, CDR2 SVGAGI. This CDR3 spans 13 amino acids. V lost 4 bases and J lost 8, with 14 bases in between. CDR3 residues: CASSSSGGGGYTF. For the CDR3, the DNA is TGTGCCAGCAGTTCATCGGGGGGCGGCGGCTACACCTTC.

The rearrangement links TRBV20-1 to TRBJ2-1, with 12 bases matching TRBD2. Trimming at V came to 3 bases and at J to 9 bases, leaving 9 bases not matched to a gene. This CDR3 is 15 amino acids long. The germline V gene encodes CDR1 DFQATT and CDR2 SNEGSKA (reference sequence). Here the CDR3 DNA reads TGCAGTGCTAGCATACTAGCGGGGGGACGCGGTGAGCAGTTCTTC. This translates into CSASILAGGRGEQFF.

J is TRBJ1-5 and V is TRBV12-3 or TRBV12-4; 7 bases map to TRBD1. V trimming: 4 bases; J trimming: 11 bases; junction bases outside the gene matches: 14. This CDR3 comprises 15 residues. The CDR3 DNA is TGTGCCAGCAGTTCCCGGGACAGAGCTCAATTAGCCCAGCATTTT. It specifies CASSSRDRAQLAQHF.

The V and J genes are TRBV18 and TRBJ1-1, with D possibly matching TRBD1 (6 bases). Germline CDR1 reads KGHSH; CDR2 reads LQKENI. The CDR3 contains 14 residues. V was clipped by 2 bases and J by 5 bases, with 12 bases between them. CDR3 nucleotides: TGTGCCAGCTCACCAGAGACGAGGGGGACTGAAGCTTTCTTT. Encoded protein: CASSPETRGTEAFF. Filled out from reference TRBV18 and TRBJ1-1, the complete variable domain reads NAGVMQNPRHLVRRRGQEARLRCSPMKGHSHVYWYRQLPEEGLKFMVYLQKENIIDESGMPKERFSAEFPKEGPSILRIQQVVRGDSAAYFCASSPETRGTEAFFGQGTRLTVV.